A single sample is the source of the 31 T cell receptor beta chains below, sequenced in a study of naive and memory T cell subsets. The beta constant-region primer was an equimolar mix of two oligonucleotides covering TRBC1 and TRBC2. TCRdb reprocessed the UMI-ligation and nested PCR reads via MiXCR and lists one record per CDR3 protein. The sample holds around 30,000 distinct CDR3 sequences, approximately 12% seen once. Sample: effector memory CD4+ T cells from blood. The subset is: effector memory, CD45RA- CD27-. The receptor set was obtained from a human donor in good health.

The genes are TRBV5-1 and TRBJ1-1; maybe TRBD1 (6 bases). The CDR3 covers 14 residues. Trimming shortened V by 4 bases and J by 5 bases, and 15 bases separated the two germline ends. Germline V gene lookup returns CDR1 SGHRS and CDR2 YFSETQ. CDR3 protein: CASSPQGLGTEAFF. The CDR3 bases are TGCGCCAGCAGCCCACAGGGCTTGGGGACTGAAGCTTTCTTT.

This clonotype was observed many times. The chain has TRBV20-1 and TRBJ2-1; D is possibly TRBD1 (5 bases). The V gene's germline CDR1 is DFQATT and CDR2 SNEGSKA (reference sequence). The CDR3 has 14 amino acids. V lost 6 bases and J 5 bases, leaving 17 bases between the germline ends. CDR3 nucleotides: TGCAGTGCAACCGACAAGGGGATCCACAATGAGCAGTTCTTC. As protein: CSATDKGIHNEQFF.

This clonotype has ten or more counts. This chain uses TRBV12-3 or TRBV12-4 with TRBJ2-2; D is undetermined. This CDR3 comprises 14 residues. V was pared by 0 bases and J by 3 bases, with 5 bases between. CDR3 sequence: CASSLAVDTGELFF. The CDR3, as DNA: TGTGCCAGCAGTTTAGCCGTTGACACCGGGGAGCTGTTTTTT.

There are many counts of this clonotype. The chain's CDR3 is CASSLALESYEQYF. As DNA, the CDR3 is TGTGCCAGCAGCTTGGCCTTGGAATCCTACGAGCAGTACTTC. The V and J genes are TRBV5-5 and TRBJ2-7; D is undetermined. Germline values: CDR1 SGHKS, CDR2 YYEKEE (reference sequence). The CDR3 has 14 amino acids. Trimming removed 0 bases at V and 1 base at J, with 8 bases between.

The DNA of the CDR3 is TGTGCCAGCAGTCGGCTAGCGGGAGGGGGAGCCGGGGAGCTGTTTTTT. It codes for CASSRLAGGGAGELFF. This rearrangement joins TRBV2 to TRBJ2-2, with 12 bases that match TRBD2. The V gene's germline CDR1 is SNHLY and CDR2 FYNNEI. V dropped 5 bases and J dropped 6; count of bases not matched to a gene: 7. The length of the CDR3 is 16 residues.

This chain connects TRBV9 to TRBJ2-3; no reliable D call. Germline V CDR1 and CDR2: SGDLS, YYNGEE. The germline V and J ends were trimmed by 2 bases and 0 bases, with 10 bases remaining between them. The CDR3 is 15 residues long. CDR3 sequence reads: CASSVATESTDTQYF. CDR3 DNA: TGTGCCAGCAGCGTGGCTACCGAAAGCACAGATACGCAGTATTTT. Full variable domain (outside the CDR3, taken from reference TRBV9 and TRBJ2-3): DSGVTQTPKHLITATGQRVTLRCSPRSGDLSVYWYQQSLDQGLQFLIQYYNGEERAKGNILERFSAQQFPDLHSELNLSSLELGDSALYFCASSVATESTDTQYFGPGTRLTVL.

By share, this clonotype ranks as medium-sized. V is TRBV6-2 or TRBV6-3 and J is TRBJ2-7, with D unresolved. V dropped 7 bases and J dropped 0 bases, with 10 bases sitting between them. Per germline, CDR1 MNHEY and CDR2 SVGEGT. CDR3 length equals 13 residues. This CDR3 reads CASKIRSSYEQYF. CDR3 sequence (DNA): TGTGCCAGCAAGATTAGGAGCTCCTACGAGCAGTACTTC.

The count of this clonotype is one. This may stem from a read error, because a much larger clone lies one nucleotide away. This chain links TRBV29-1 with TRBJ2-7; D ambiguous. The CDR3 runs to 12 residues. Trimming left V 1 base short and J 6 bases short, with 10 bases between. CDR1 and CDR2 (germline): SQVTM, ANQGSEA. The CDR3 sequence is CSVEVGWSEQYF. The DNA for the CDR3 is TGCAGCGTTGAAGTGGGGTGGAGCGAGCAGTACTTC.

The chain links TRBV11-1 to TRBJ2-1; no firm D call. The CDR3 is 17 amino acids. Germline V lookup: CDR1 SGHAT, CDR2 FQDESV (reference sequence). V shed 2 bases and J shed 0 bases, with 14 bases lying between them. CDR3 nucleotide sequence: TGTGCCAGCAGCTTAACGCCTAGTCCCTTCTCCTACAATGAGCAGTTCTTC. Its protein is CASSLTPSPFSYNEQFF.

This chain uses TRBV28 with TRBJ1-5, with 7 bases that match TRBD1. V lost 6 bases and J lost 4; bases outside the gene matches: 3. Germline lookup yields CDR1 MDHEN and CDR2 SYDVKM. This CDR3 region has 13 residues. The CDR3 DNA follows: TGTGCCAGCAGGCTACAGGGGAATCAGCCCCAGCATTTT. Protein product: CASRLQGNQPQHF.

In this sample, this clonotype turned up many times. The gene calls are TRBV6-6 and TRBJ1-2; 8 positions agree with TRBD1. V dropped 2 bases and J dropped 3; count of bases not matched to a gene: 2. The CDR3 is 14 amino acids. In germline, CDR1 is MNHNY, CDR2 SVGAGI (reference sequence). The CDR3 reads CASSYKGQDYGYTF. In DNA form, the CDR3 reads TGTGCCAGCAGTTACAAGGGACAGGACTATGGCTACACCTTC.

This clonotype was detected a few times. The chain couples TRBV10-3 to TRBJ2-5, with a tentative D call TRBD1 (6 bases). In germline, CDR1 is ENHRY, CDR2 SYGVKD. The CDR3 has 13 amino acids. The ends were cut back, 8 bases at V and 7 bases at J, with 17 bases in the middle. The CDR3 nucleotides are TGTGCCATCGGTCTGGGGGCTGGAGGGACCCAGTACTTC. Encoded protein: CAIGLGAGGTQYF.

This clonotype was seen a few times. The chain is built from TRBV7-3 and TRBJ2-3, with D hard to call. The CDR3 length is 16 residues. Germline loops: CDR1 SGHTA, CDR2 FQGTGA. V was cut by 1 base and J by 2 bases, with 13 bases left in between. CDR3 nucleotide sequence: TGTGCCAGCAGCTTAATCGGGCGGACCCTCACAGATACGCAGTATTTT. Translation gives CASSLIGRTLTDTQYF.

The chain uses TRBV7-9 and TRBJ2-1; D possibly matches TRBD1 or TRBD2 (5 bases each). Germline V gives CDR1 SEHNR, CDR2 FQNEAQ (reference sequence). The length of the CDR3 is 16 residues. Deletions cut 5 bases from V and 3 bases from J, with 17 bases between. The CDR3 nucleotides read TGTGCCAGCAGCCCGGCCTATGGGGACCTCTACAATGAGCAGTTCTTC. This gives the protein CASSPAYGDLYNEQFF.

At least ten counts were recorded for this clonotype. The chain links TRBV29-1 to TRBJ1-2; TRBD1 is a possible D gene (5 bases). CDR3 length: 12 amino acids. V was cut by 3 bases and J by 4 bases, with 9 bases left in between. Germline V CDR1 and CDR2: SQVTM, ANQGSEA. CDR3 loop: CSVEYRTYGYTF. CDR3 bases: TGCAGCGTTGAGTACAGGACCTATGGCTACACCTTC.

This chain links TRBV7-2 with TRBJ2-2; 11 bases are shared with TRBD2. V was clipped by 4 bases and J by 5 bases; unmatched bases: 9. The germline V gene encodes CDR1 SGHTA and CDR2 FQGNSA. This CDR3 spans 17 amino acids. This CDR3 is CASSSSGLAGGTGELFF. CDR3 bases: TGTGCCAGCAGCTCCTCTGGGCTAGCGGGGGGAACCGGGGAGCTGTTTTTT.

The chain employs TRBV3-1 and TRBJ1-5; D uncertain. CDR1 is LGHDT and CDR2 is YNNKEL in the germline V gene (reference sequence). Between the trimmed V and J ends, which lost 4 bases and 4 bases, there was a span of 11 bases. The CDR3 totals 14 residues. The CDR3 nucleotides read TGTGCCAGCAGCCCGAGACGGCAGAATCAGCCCCAGCATTTT. It is translated as CASSPRRQNQPQHF.

This chain's CDR3 is CSARVIQGSTEAFF. The CDR3 DNA follows: TGCAGTGCTAGAGTCATTCAGGGATCCACTGAAGCTTTCTTT. The rearrangement uses TRBV20-1 and TRBJ1-1; perhaps TRBD1 as D (5 bases). The germline CDR1 and CDR2 sequences are DFQATT and SNEGSKA (reference sequence). Deletions cut 1 base from V and 4 bases from J, with 13 bases between. This CDR3 has 14 residues.

V usage is TRBV28 and J usage is TRBJ1-1, with D tentatively TRBD1 (5 bases). Germline loops: CDR1 MDHEN, CDR2 SYDVKM. The CDR3 has 14 residues. V lost 3 bases and J 0 bases, leaving 8 bases between the germline ends. The CDR3 DNA follows: TGTGCCAGCAGTTTTGGGACGTTGAACACTGAAGCTTTCTTT. Protein: CASSFGTLNTEAFF.

This clonotype was counted a few times. The chain uses TRBV3-1 and TRBJ1-3; D gene uncertain. Germline V gene lookup returns CDR1 LGHDT and CDR2 YNNKEL (reference sequence). The CDR3 covers 18 residues. The V gene lost 3 bases and the J gene lost 0 bases, with 18 bases spanning the gap. CDR3 amino acids: CASSHRTANLNSGNTIYF. In DNA, the CDR3 is TGTGCCAGCAGCCATCGGACGGCGAATCTCAACTCTGGAAACACCATATATTTT.

This clonotype occurred a few times. The chain carries TRBV6-2 or TRBV6-3 and TRBJ2-1; D might be TRBD1 or TRBD2, each matching 5 bases. V dropped 4 bases and J dropped 4 bases, with 11 bases sitting between them. This CDR3 has 14 residues. Germline-derived CDR1 and CDR2 are MNHEY and SVGEGT. DNA for the CDR3: TGTGCCAGCAGTTGGTCTGGGGGATACAATGAGCAGTTCTTC. This codes for CASSWSGGYNEQFF.

The chain employs TRBV11-3 and TRBJ2-2, with a weak D call TRBD2 (6 bases). Trimming stripped 6 bases from V and 1 base from J, with 15 bases between. The length of the CDR3 is 16 residues. CDR1 SGHNT and CDR2 YENEEA come from the germline V gene. This CDR3 is CASRGGRGRNTGELFF. The CDR3 DNA follows: TGTGCCAGCAGGGGCGGCCGGGGGAGGAACACCGGGGAGCTGTTTTTT.

This clonotype occurred a few times. This chain joins TRBV4-2 and TRBJ2-3; D gene unclear. Germline V gene lookup returns CDR1 LGHNA and CDR2 YNFKEQ. This CDR3 has 16 amino acids. The V gene lost 2 bases and the J gene lost 6 bases, with 18 bases spanning the gap. The CDR3 loop is CASSQTNGPSADTQYF. CDR3 nucleotides: TGTGCCAGCAGCCAAACGAATGGTCCCAGTGCCGATACGCAGTATTTT.

This clonotype has a handful of counts. The chain uses TRBV9 and TRBJ2-1, with 16 bases fitting TRBD2. Germline CDR1 and CDR2: SGDLS and YYNGEE. The CDR3 is 18 residues long. V trimming: 3 bases; J trimming: 7 bases; junction bases outside the gene matches: 10. CDR3 region: CASSGPGTSGRVKNEQFF. The DNA for the CDR3 is TGTGCCAGCAGCGGACCCGGGACTAGCGGGAGGGTCAAAAATGAGCAGTTCTTC.

This clonotype is large (0.1 to 1%) in the sample. The V call is TRBV11-2, the J call TRBJ2-6; no firm D call. Between the trimmed V and J ends, which lost 5 bases and 0 bases, there was a span of 2 bases. Germline CDR1 and CDR2: SGHAT and FQNNGV. The CDR3 runs to 13 residues. CDR3 loop: CASSPSGANVLTF. As DNA, the CDR3 is TGTGCCAGCAGCCCCTCTGGGGCCAACGTCCTGACTTTC.

This clonotype occurred many times. The chain combines TRBV11-3 with TRBJ2-1; no clear D gene. Trimming took 5 bases from V and 7 from J, leaving 9 bases between them. The CDR3 has 12 amino acids. Germline CDR1 is SGHNT and CDR2 is YENEEA. CDR3 protein: CASSPPGNEQFF. In nucleotides, the CDR3 is TGTGCCAGCAGCCCTCCTGGAAATGAGCAGTTCTTC.

This clonotype was observed many times. This chain links TRBV7-2 with TRBJ2-5; TRBD2 matches at 7 bases. J was trimmed by 5 bases and V by 0 bases; bases with no gene match: 9. Germline V lookup: CDR1 SGHTA, CDR2 FQGNSA. The length of the CDR3 is 16 residues. As DNA, the CDR3 is TGTGCCAGCAGCTTAGCGGGGGGGACGCTGCGGGAGACCCAGTACTTC. This gives the protein CASSLAGGTLRETQYF.

This clonotype was picked up a small number of times. The CDR3 loop reads CASSFRDAEQYF. The DNA of the CDR3 is TGTGCCAGCAGCTTCCGGGACGCAGAGCAGTACTTC. The V call is TRBV5-6, the J call TRBJ2-7, with D possibly called TRBD1 or TRBD2 (5 bases each). V was trimmed by 2 bases and J by 7 bases, leaving 10 bases between them. The CDR3 is 12 amino acids. Germline V CDR1 and CDR2: SGHDT, YYEEEE.

J is TRBJ2-1 and V is TRBV19; D may be TRBD1 or TRBD2 (5 bases each). Trimming removed 3 bases from V and 7 bases from J, with 13 bases in between. CDR1 LNHDA and CDR2 SQIVND come from the germline V gene (reference sequence). This CDR3 region has 14 residues. CDR3 nucleotide sequence: TGTGCCAGTAGTATGGGGACCGCGTGGAATGAGCAGTTCTTC. It is translated as CASSMGTAWNEQFF.

The chain carries TRBV6-1 and TRBJ2-7; D is unresolved. CDR3 size: 11 residues. Germline V gene data show CDR1 as MNHNS and CDR2 as SASEGT. V was cut by 8 bases and J by 2 bases, with 7 bases left in between. The CDR3 nucleotides are TGTGCCAGCCTAACCCCCTACGAGCAGTACTTC. It is translated as CASLTPYEQYF.

The chain recombines TRBV5-1 with TRBJ1-6; 10 nucleotides line up with TRBD1. The CDR3 is 15 residues long. Germline V CDR1 and CDR2: SGHRS, YFSETQ. V was pared by 1 base and J by 9 bases, with 4 bases of the junction left unmatched. CDR3 amino acids: CASSLSDRGLSPLHF. The CDR3 DNA follows: TGCGCCAGCAGCTTGAGCGACAGGGGGCTTTCACCCCTCCACTTT.